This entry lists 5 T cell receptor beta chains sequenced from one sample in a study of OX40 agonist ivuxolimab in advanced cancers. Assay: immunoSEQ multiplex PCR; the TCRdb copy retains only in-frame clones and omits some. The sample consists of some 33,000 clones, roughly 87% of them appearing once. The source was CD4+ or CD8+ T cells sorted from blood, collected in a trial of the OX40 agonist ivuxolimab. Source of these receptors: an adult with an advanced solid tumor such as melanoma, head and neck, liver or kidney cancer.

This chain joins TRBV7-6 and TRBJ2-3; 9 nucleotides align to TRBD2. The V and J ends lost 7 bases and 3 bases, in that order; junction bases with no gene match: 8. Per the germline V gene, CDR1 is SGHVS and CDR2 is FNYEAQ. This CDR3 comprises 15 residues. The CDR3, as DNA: TGTGCCAGCACCCCAGCGGGAGGAGGGACAGATACGCAGTATTTT. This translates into CASTPAGGGTDTQYF.

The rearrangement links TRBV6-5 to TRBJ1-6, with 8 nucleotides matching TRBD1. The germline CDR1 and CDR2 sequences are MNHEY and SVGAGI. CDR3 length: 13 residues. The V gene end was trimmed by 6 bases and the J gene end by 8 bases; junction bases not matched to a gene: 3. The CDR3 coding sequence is TGTGCCAGCAGACTGGACAGGGATTCACCCCTCCACTTT. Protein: CASRLDRDSPLHF.

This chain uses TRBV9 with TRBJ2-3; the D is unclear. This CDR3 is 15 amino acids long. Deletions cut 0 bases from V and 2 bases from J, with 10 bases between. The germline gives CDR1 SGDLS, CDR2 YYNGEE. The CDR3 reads CASSVVGLSTDTQYF. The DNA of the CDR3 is TGTGCCAGCAGCGTAGTCGGTTTGTCCACAGATACGCAGTATTTT.

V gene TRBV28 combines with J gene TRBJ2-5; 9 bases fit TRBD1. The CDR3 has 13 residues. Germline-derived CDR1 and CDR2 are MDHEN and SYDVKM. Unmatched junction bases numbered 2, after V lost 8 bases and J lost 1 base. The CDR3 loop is CASQGQGQETQYF. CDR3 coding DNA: TGTGCCAGCCAGGGACAGGGCCAAGAGACCCAGTACTTC.

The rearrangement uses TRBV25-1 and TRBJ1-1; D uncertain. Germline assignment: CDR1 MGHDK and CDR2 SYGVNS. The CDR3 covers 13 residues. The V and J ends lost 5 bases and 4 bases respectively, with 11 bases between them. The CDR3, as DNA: TGTGCCAGCAGTCAAAATCAGATCACTGAAGCTTTCTTT. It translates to CASSQNQITEAFF.